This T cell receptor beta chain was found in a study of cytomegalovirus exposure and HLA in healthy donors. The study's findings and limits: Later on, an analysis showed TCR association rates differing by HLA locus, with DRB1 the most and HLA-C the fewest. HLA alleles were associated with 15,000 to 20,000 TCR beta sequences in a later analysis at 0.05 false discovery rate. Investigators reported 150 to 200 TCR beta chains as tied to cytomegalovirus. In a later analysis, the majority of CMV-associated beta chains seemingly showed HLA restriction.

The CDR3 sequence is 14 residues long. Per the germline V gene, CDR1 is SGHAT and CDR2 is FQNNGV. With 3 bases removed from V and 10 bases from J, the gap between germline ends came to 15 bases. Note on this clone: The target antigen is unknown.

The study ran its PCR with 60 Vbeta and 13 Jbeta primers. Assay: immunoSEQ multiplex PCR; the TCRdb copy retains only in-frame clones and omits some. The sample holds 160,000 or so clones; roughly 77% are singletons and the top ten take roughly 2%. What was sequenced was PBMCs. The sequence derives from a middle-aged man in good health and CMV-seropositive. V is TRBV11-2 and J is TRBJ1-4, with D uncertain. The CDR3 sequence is CASSLGGFVAKLFF. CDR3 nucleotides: TGTGCCAGCAGCTTGGGTGGGTTCGTAGCAAAACTGTTTTTT. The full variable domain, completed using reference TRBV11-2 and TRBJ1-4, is EAGVAQSPRYKIIEKRQSVAFWCNPISGHATLYWYQQILGQGPKLLIQFQNNGVVDDSQLPKDRFSAERLKGVDSTLKIQPAKLEDSAVYLCASSLGGFVAKLFFGSGTQLSVL.